The next 20 T cell receptor beta chains were all read from a single sample in a study of blood T cell repertoires in COVID-19. Here immunoSEQ multiplex PCR was the method, and the copy in TCRdb shows in-frame clones only, minus some. The sample records under 200,000 clones, approximately 80% being singletons. The sequencing input was peripheral blood. The receptor set was obtained from a human donor in a cohort sampled during active COVID-19.

V usage is TRBV5-6 and J usage is TRBJ2-7, with 12 nucleotides matching TRBD1. The germline gives CDR1 SGHDT, CDR2 YYEEEE. The CDR3 is 16 amino acids. With V trimmed by 3 bases and J by 6 bases, 10 bases remained unmatched. CDR3 sequence (DNA): TGTGCCAGCAGCTCACCGTCCGGGACAGGGGGCTTCGAGCAGTACTTC. Its translation: CASSSPSGTGGFEQYF.

This clone was detected only once. At one end the junction does not follow the germline gene, possibly because of a read error. The J gene is TRBJ2-1, the V gene TRBV7-7; TRBD2 matches at 7 bases. Germline V gene lookup returns CDR1 SSHAT and CDR2 FNYEAQ (reference sequence). The CDR3 has 13 amino acids. In DNA, the CDR3 is TGTGCTAGCAGCCAACTAGCGAGCAATGAGCAGTTCTTC. The encoded protein is CASSQLASNEQFF.

This chain links TRBV4-2 with TRBJ1-5; tentatively, D is TRBD1 (5 bases). Germline CDR1 reads LGHNA; CDR2 reads YNFKEQ. V lost 0 bases to trimming and J lost 0 bases, with 9 bases between them. The CDR3 loop spans 16 amino acids. The CDR3 DNA sequence: TGTGCCAGCAGCCAAGATCCAGGGAATAGCAATCAGCCCCAGCATTTT. Translating it yields CASSQDPGNSNQPQHF.

This rearrangement joins TRBV9 to TRBJ2-3; 7 nucleotides line up with TRBD2. The CDR3 sequence is 17 residues long. V gave up 4 bases and J gave up 0 bases; unmatched junction bases: 11. The germline V gene has CDR1 SGDLS and CDR2 YYNGEE. CDR3 coding DNA: TGTGCCAGCAGCACCCGACTAGCCGGATCTAGCACAGATACGCAGTATTTT. It yields the protein CASSTRLAGSSTDTQYF.

This clone occurred a few times. The CDR3 loop is CASTELGGEQYF. The DNA for the CDR3 is TGTGCCAGCACCGAGCTAGGAGGCGAGCAGTACTTC. This chain joins TRBV11-2 and TRBJ2-7, with D possibly TRBD2 on 5 matching bases. Trimming removed 7 bases from V and 6 bases from J, with 13 bases in between. CDR1 and CDR2 (germline): SGHAT, FQNNGV. CDR3 length: 12 amino acids.

The V gene is TRBV13, the J gene TRBJ2-1; D gene uncertain. This CDR3 is 10 amino acids long. Germline V gene sequence: CDR1 PRHDT, CDR2 FYEKMQ (reference sequence). Trimming left V 0 bases short and J 12 bases short, with 3 bases between. The CDR3 bases are TGTGCCAGCAGCTTAGGCGGGCAGTTCTTC. This sequence encodes CASSLGGQFF. Complete variable domain (other parts from reference TRBV13 and TRBJ2-1): AAGVIQSPRHLIKEKRETATLKCYPIPRHDTVYWYQQGPGQDPQFLISFYEKMQSDKGSIPDRFSAQQFSDYHSELNMSSLELGDSALYFCASSLGGQFFGPGTRLTVL.

V and J are TRBV7-2 and TRBJ1-2; possible D gene TRBD1, 5 bases. V was shortened by 2 bases and J by 4 bases, with 8 bases between the two germline ends. Looked up from germline, CDR1 is SGHTA and CDR2 is FQGNSA. This CDR3 comprises 13 residues. CDR3 in amino acids: CASSLLGAYGYTF. CDR3 bases: TGTGCCAGCAGCTTATTAGGGGCCTATGGCTACACCTTC.

The genes are TRBV5-1 and TRBJ1-1, with D possibly matching TRBD1 (5 bases). Trimming took 2 bases from V and 4 from J, leaving 12 bases between them. Germline-derived CDR1 and CDR2 are SGHRS and YFSETQ. The CDR3 runs to 14 residues. This CDR3 is CASSFDRSITEAFF. CDR3 nucleotides: TGCGCCAGCAGCTTTGACAGAAGCATCACTGAAGCTTTCTTT.

The gene calls are TRBV5-4 and TRBJ2-5, with TRBD2 matching 7 bases. Looked up from germline, CDR1 is SGHNT and CDR2 is YYREEE (reference sequence). The V segment lost 1 base and the J segment 5 bases; nucleotides outside the gene matches: 8. The CDR3 sequence is 15 residues long. CDR3 sequence: CASSLSRGEWETQYF. The CDR3 DNA reads as TGTGCCAGCAGCTTGTCCCGGGGGGAGTGGGAGACCCAGTACTTC.

V and J are TRBV7-3 and TRBJ2-5, with TRBD2 as a possible D gene (6 bases). From germline, CDR1 is SGHTA and CDR2 FQGTGA. This CDR3 is built from 14 residues. Trimming took off 2 bases at V and 5 bases at J, with 12 bases between the two ends. The CDR3 coding sequence is TGTGCCAGCAGCTTAGGAGCTGGAGGGGAGACCCAGTACTTC. Its translation is CASSLGAGGETQYF.

V gene TRBV19 combines with J gene TRBJ2-7; TRBD2 aligns across 10 bases. The V and J ends lost 4 bases and 0 bases, in that order; junction bases with no gene match: 6. This CDR3 has 16 residues. Germline V lookup: CDR1 LNHDA, CDR2 SQIVND (reference sequence). CDR3 bases: TGTGCCAGTAGTACGGGACTAGCGCGCAGCTCCTACGAGCAGTACTTC. It encodes CASSTGLARSSYEQYF.

The CDR3 is CASSTGTGARKLFF. CDR3 in DNA: TGTGCCAGCAGCACCGGGACAGGGGCCAGAAAACTGTTTTTT. This rearrangement joins TRBV3-1 (or the pseudogene TRBV3-2) to TRBJ1-4; TRBD1 matches at 10 bases. CDR1 is LGHDT, CDR2 YNNKEL, per germline (reference sequence). V lost 5 bases to trimming and J lost 10 bases; unmatched junction nucleotides: 7. The CDR3 length is 14 residues.

This clone was counted between two and nine times. CDR3 in amino acids: CASSLTGVNEQYF. The CDR3 bases are TGTGCCAGCAGCTTAACAGGAGTGAACGAGCAGTACTTC. This chain joins TRBV7-3 and TRBJ2-7; D is unclear. The V and J ends lost 0 bases and 5 bases respectively, with 8 bases between them. This CDR3 has 13 amino acids. Germline V gives CDR1 SGHTA, CDR2 FQGTGA.

This chain joins TRBV19 and TRBJ1-3; D is unresolved. Germline V gene sequence: CDR1 LNHDA, CDR2 SQIVND (reference sequence). This CDR3 has 15 amino acids. Trimming took off 7 bases at V and 0 bases at J, with 13 bases between the two ends. The DNA for the CDR3 is TGTGCCAGTACCCAGGCAGTTAGCTCTGGAAACACCATATATTTT. Protein: CASTQAVSSGNTIYF. The full variable domain, with the rest looked up from reference TRBV19 and TRBJ1-3, is DGGITQSPKYLFRKEGQNVTLSCEQNLNHDAMYWYRQDPGQGLRLIYYSQIVNDFQKGDIAEGYSVSREKKESFPLTVTSAQKNPTAFYLCASTQAVSSGNTIYFGEGSWLTVV.

The V and J genes are TRBV7-3 and TRBJ1-2, with unresolved D. CDR3 length: 13 amino acids. V lost 5 bases and J 2 bases, leaving 9 bases between the germline ends. CDR1 is SGHTA, CDR2 FQGTGA, per germline. The CDR3 loop reads CASSADGNYGYTF. CDR3 sequence (DNA): TGTGCCAGCAGCGCCGACGGGAACTATGGCTACACCTTC.

This clone was seen a few times. The rearrangement uses TRBV27 and TRBJ2-2; D call uncertain. V was clipped by 5 bases and J by 3 bases, with 10 bases between them. Germline V gives CDR1 MNHEY, CDR2 SMNVEV (reference sequence). The CDR3 consists of 14 residues. The CDR3 region is CASSPRRDTGELFF. DNA of the CDR3: TGTGCCAGCAGTCCCCGACGGGACACCGGGGAGCTGTTTTTT.

This clone has only one observation. The chain has TRBV9 and TRBJ2-7, with D maybe TRBD1 (6 bases). V was pared by 1 base and J by 3 bases, with 8 bases between. The germline V gene has CDR1 SGDLS and CDR2 YYNGEE. The length of the CDR3 is 13 residues. In nucleotides, the CDR3 is TGTGCCAGCAGCGTAACAGGGAGCTACGAGCAGTACTTC. The encoded protein is CASSVTGSYEQYF.

The genes are TRBV7-2 and TRBJ1-5; D is possibly TRBD1 (5 bases). V lost 2 bases and J 0 bases, leaving 17 bases between the germline ends. The CDR3 runs 18 residues. From germline, CDR1 is SGHTA and CDR2 FQGNSA. This CDR3 is CASSLWGQRTISNQPQHF. The CDR3 coding sequence is TGTGCCAGCAGCTTATGGGGCCAGAGGACAATTAGCAATCAGCCCCAGCATTTT.

The V gene is TRBV3-1 (or the pseudogene TRBV3-2), the J gene TRBJ1-3, with D perhaps TRBD1 (6 bases). Germline CDR1 LGHDT, CDR2 YNNKEL (reference sequence). The CDR3 runs to 16 residues. V was trimmed by 0 bases and J by 8 bases, leaving 17 bases between them. The CDR3 DNA sequence: TGTGCCAGCAGCCAAGATTTAGGGGGTATGGGTTACACCATATATTTT. Its protein product is CASSQDLGGMGYTIYF.

This chain uses TRBV7-2 with TRBJ2-7; 7 bases match TRBD2. CDR1 SGHTA and CDR2 FQGNSA come from the germline V gene. CDR3 length equals 15 residues. After removal of 2 bases from V and 2 bases from J, the junction contained 6 bases not matched to a gene. This CDR3 is CASSLWGSGAYEQYF. Written as DNA, the CDR3 is TGTGCCAGCAGCTTATGGGGGAGCGGGGCCTACGAGCAGTACTTC. Drawing the rest from reference TRBV7-2 and TRBJ2-7, the complete variable domain is GAGVSQSPSNKVTEKGKDVELRCDPISGHTALYWYRQSLGQGLEFLIYFQGNSAPDKSGLPSDRFSAERTGGSVSTLTIQRTQQEDSAVYLCASSLWGSGAYEQYFGPGTRLTVT.